This TCR beta chain is from a study of blood T cell repertoires in COVID-19. Study as a whole: The United States, Italy and Spain provided the acute and convalescent COVID-19 samples.

The CDR3 has 12 residues. Looked up from germline, CDR1 is LGHDT and CDR2 is YNNKEL (reference sequence). In the source study's methods: Amplification of reference gene primers was used by the study to estimate nucleated cell counts. TCRdb's copy holds only in-frame clones and misses some; the assay was immunoSEQ multiplex PCR. V and J calls and clone size are those listed in that table; D and trimming were worked out from the DNA. The sample lists about 70,000 clones, approximately 93% occurring once. This clone was observed a few times. The junction departs from germline at one end; a sequencing error may be responsible.

This clonotype was obtained from a man aged 45-65 years with COVID-19, enrolled during active disease. The chain joins TRBV3-1 (or the pseudogene TRBV3-2) to TRBJ2-2; 11 nucleotides line up with TRBD2. Sample: peripheral blood. The CDR3 here is CASSHGTSGSLF. Written as DNA, the CDR3 is TGTGCCAGCAGCCACGGGACTAGCGGAAGCCTTTTT.